Listed here are 3 T cell receptor beta chains from one sample, sequenced in a study of CD8 T cells in ankylosing spondylitis. TCRdb reanalysed the 5' RACE reads using MiXCR and keeps one entry per CDR3 protein. The table has 100,000 to 150,000 distinct CDR3 sequences, about an eighth seen once. The source material was blood, either unsorted or a sorted T cell fraction (not recorded which). The source is a female donor with ankylosing spondylitis or in good health (not recorded which).

This clonotype was counted many times. The chain has TRBV18 and TRBJ2-7, with TRBD1 as a possible D gene (6 bases). The CDR3 length is 14 residues. CDR1 is KGHSH, CDR2 LQKENI, per germline. V lost 3 bases to trimming and J lost 0 bases, with 9 bases between them. The CDR3 reads CASSPSDSSYEQYF. The CDR3 DNA is TGTGCCAGCTCACCTTCGGACAGCTCCTACGAGCAGTACTTC.

This clonotype appeared a few times. A much larger clonotype is one base distant, so this may be a read error. The chain employs TRBV10-3 and TRBJ2-5; 7 positions agree with TRBD2. In germline, CDR1 is ENHRY, CDR2 SYGVKD. The CDR3 contains 12 residues. The CDR3 sequence is CASGGNQDTQYF. CDR3 nucleotides: TGTGCCTCCGGGGGGAACCAAGATACCCAGTACTTC.

This clonotype was seen repeatedly, ten times or more. The V gene is TRBV12-3 or TRBV12-4, the J gene TRBJ2-7; TRBD1 agrees at 9 bases. Trimming cost V 5 bases and J 2 bases; bases outside gene matches: 7. The CDR3 totals 15 residues. In DNA, the CDR3 is TGTGCCAGCAGTACCCACACAGGGGGCACCTACGAGCAGTACTTC. This codes for CASSTHTGGTYEQYF.